Listed below are T cell receptor beta chains from one sample, sequenced in a study of T cell responses to AZD1222 COVID-19 vaccine. Produced via immunoSEQ multiplex PCR; TCRdb's table is partial and in-frame only. Found here are 130,000 to 150,000 clones, 82% of them singletons; the top ten hold approximately 4%. Sequencing used peripheral blood, obtained on day 0 of MenACWY control vaccination. These receptors came from an adult in good health. Both conserved end residues are part of each CDR3. A D gene is named only where the DNA matches it firmly. Not all rows give a size; the values are once, few, many and, for expanded clones, a class.

NA	TRBV9	NA	TRBJ1-1	CASSVVSGMNTEAFF	TGTGCCAGCAGCGTAGTTTCAGGGATGAACACTGAAGCTTTCTTT
NA	TRBV28	NA	TRBJ1-3	CASSLGGSGNTIYF	TGTGCCAGCAGTTTGGGGGGTTCTGGAAACACCATATATTTT
NA	TRBV15	NA	TRBJ1-2	CATSRDPLDGGYTF	TGTGCCACCAGCAGAGATCCCCTGGACGGTGGCTACACCTTC
TRBD1	TRBV19	NA	TRBJ2-7	CASSRDRAGEQYF	TGTGCCAGTAGCAGAGACAGGGCCGGCGAGCAGTACTTC
NA	TRBV18	NA	TRBJ2-3	CASSPGSPPDTQYF	TGTGCCAGCTCACCAGGAAGCCCCCCTGATACGCAGTATTTT
NA	TRBV6-5	NA	TRBJ2-5	CASSRDPTEETQYF	TGTGCCAGCAGTAGGGACCCCACGGAGGAGACCCAGTACTTC
NA	TRBV3-1/TRBV3-2	few	TRBJ1-4	CATMSGGSEKLFF	TGTGCCACCATGTCCGGGGGAAGTGAAAAACTGTTTTTT
NA	TRBV5-1	NA	TRBJ1-5	CASSPGPGANGNQPQHF	TGCGCCAGCAGCCCTGGCCCGGGGGCGAATGGCAATCAGCCCCAGCATTTT
NA	TRBV30	few	TRBJ1-1	CAWSLGTEAFF	TGTGCCTGGAGCCTTGGGACTGAAGCTTTCTTT
NA	TRBV28	few	TRBJ1-3	CASSLGSLSSGNTIYF	TGTGCCAGCAGTTTGGGCAGCCTCTCCTCTGGAAACACCATATATTTT
NA	TRBV13	NA	TRBJ1-2	CASSLRTDGYTF	TGTGCCAGCAGCCTCCGGACGGATGGCTACACCTTC
TRBD2	TRBV7-9	NA	TRBJ2-1	CASSRTSGGASGQFF	TGTGCCAGCAGCAGGACAAGCGGGGGGGCCTCTGGGCAGTTCTTC
NA	TRBV14	NA	TRBJ1-2	CASSQARGPYGYTF	TGTGCCAGCAGCCAAGCCAGGGGACCATATGGCTACACCTTC
NA	TRBV5-4	NA	TRBJ1-4	CASSFTGTKLFF	TGTGCCAGCAGCTTCACCGGGACAAAACTGTTTTTT
NA	TRBV4-1	NA	TRBJ2-1	CASSPQRGAWYEQFF	TGCGCCAGCAGCCCCCAACGGGGGGCATGGTATGAGCAGTTCTTC
TRBD1	TRBV7-2	NA	TRBJ1-5	CASSHRQGGGQPQHF	TGTGCCAGCAGCCACCGACAGGGGGGAGGTCAGCCCCAGCATTTT
NA	TRBV2	NA	TRBJ2-1	CASKGFNEQFF	TGTGCCAGCAAGGGGTTTAATGAGCAGTTCTTC
TRBD2	TRBV2	NA	TRBJ2-2	CASIGLAGQNTGELFF	TGTGCCAGCATTGGACTAGCGGGGCAAAACACCGGGGAGCTGTTTTTT
NA	TRBV6-6	NA	TRBJ1-3	CASRQGGYTIYF	TGTGCCAGCAGGCAGGGTGGATACACCATATATTTT
TRBD1	TRBV12-3/TRBV12-4	NA	TRBJ1-1	CASSRDRKAFF	TGTGCCAGCAGTAGGGACAGGAAAGCTTTCTTT
NA	TRBV6-5	NA	TRBJ2-6	CASSYSGAGANVLTF	TGTGCCAGCAGTTACTCAGGGGCCGGGGCCAACGTCCTGACTTTC
NA	TRBV5-1	once	TRBJ1-4	CASSLTGKDNEKLFF	TGCGCCAGCAGCCTTACAGGGAAGGATAATGAAAAACTGTTTTTT
NA	TRBV9	once	TRBJ2-3	CASSVDYLDTDTQYF	TGTGCCAGCAGCGTGGACTATCTAGACACAGATACGCAGTATTTT
TRBD1	TRBV4-1	NA	TRBJ2-7	CASSHPDRPHEQYF	TGCGCCAGCAGCCATCCGGACAGGCCCCACGAGCAGTACTTC
NA	TRBV6-1	few	TRBJ2-6	CASSEEGAGANVLTF	TGTGCCAGCAGTGAGGAGGGGGCTGGGGCCAACGTCCTGACTTTC
NA	TRBV28	NA	TRBJ2-2	CASSFEPSNTGELFF	TGTGCCAGCAGTTTTGAGCCCTCGAACACCGGGGAGCTGTTTTTT
TRBD1	TRBV19	NA	TRBJ1-2	CASRRTGSEIYYGYTF	TGTGCCTCAAGGCGGACAGGATCGGAGATATACTATGGCTACACCTTC
NA	TRBV21-1	NA	TRBJ1-1	CASSKKSRSRYMNTEAFF	TGTGCCAGCAGCAAAAAGAGTCGGTCTCGTTACATGAACACTGAAGCTTTCTTT
TRBD1	TRBV2	NA	TRBJ1-6	CASNQGADNSPLHF	TGTGCCAGCAACCAGGGGGCGGATAATTCACCCCTCCACTTT
NA	TRBV5-1	NA	TRBJ2-1	CAINPNREKVQVWDEQFF	TGCGCCATCAACCCCAACAGGGAAAAGGTTCAGGTGTGGGATGAGCAGTTCTTC
NA	TRBV30	few	TRBJ1-6	CAWSVPTFPSNSPLHF	TGTGCCTGGAGTGTACCGACCTTTCCGTCTAATTCACCCCTCCACTTT
NA	TRBV18	NA	TRBJ2-2	CASSLGRITPSNTGELFF	TGTGCCAGCTCACTTGGGCGGATCACACCTTCGAACACCGGGGAGCTGTTTTTT
NA	TRBV10-3	few	TRBJ2-5	CAIRGDGQPQYF	TGTGCCATCAGAGGGGACGGCCAGCCCCAGTACTTC
NA	TRBV21-1	few	TRBJ2-1	CASSKKQTGNYNEQFF	TGTGCCAGCAGCAAAAAGCAGACAGGCAACTACAATGAGCAGTTCTTC